This entry concerns a single T cell receptor (beta chain). The antigen remains unidentified. Using immunoSEQ multiplex PCR, the repertoire was profiled, and TCRdb retains in-frame clones only, with some absent. The repertoire includes about 170,000 clones, around 88% of them detected once, and around 2.1% sits in the top ten. The data are from a study of cytomegalovirus exposure and HLA in healthy donors. Study overall: The approximately 120 validation repertoires, a later analysis reported, used the same platform as the 666 first-cohort repertoires.

The length of the CDR3 is 16 residues. Germline loops: CDR1 MGHDK, CDR2 SYGVNS. The J segment lost 5 bases and the V segment lost 2 bases, leaving 8 bases of the junction unmatched. The study drew the donors from its approximately 120-subject validation cohort, separate from the 666-subject first cohort. Study outcomes and limitations: According to a subsequent analysis, TCR clusters identified in the first cohort showed a tendency to co-occur across the approximately 120 validation repertoires. Researchers catalogued 160 or so TCR beta chains as cytomegalovirus-associated.

Sample: PBMCs. This chain uses TRBV25-1 with TRBJ1-5, with TRBD1 matching 8 bases. The sequence was collected from a woman under 30 in good health and CMV-seronegative. CDR3 coding DNA: TGTGCCAGCAGTGAAGAAGGACAGGGCCCATATCAGCCCCAGCATTTT. Translated: CASSEEGQGPYQPQHF.